Listed below are T cell receptor beta chains from one sample, sequenced in a study of blood T cells in healthy people across ages. Each CDR3 protein gets one entry after TCRdb re-called the 5' RACE reads with MiXCR. The sample includes 700,000 or so distinct CDR3 sequences, 22% of them seen just once. Material for sequencing was blood. The source of these receptors is a man aged 65-85 years in good health. Each CDR3 is given with its conserved first and last residue. Each record gives: J gene, D gene, V gene, clone size, CDR3 DNA, CDR3 protein. D genes are given only for firm matches. Clone size is not always given. Where it is, it says once, few, many or a class for expanded clones.

J gene: TRBJ2-1; D gene: TRBD2; V gene: TRBV29-1; clone size: NA; CDR3 DNA: TGCAGCGTTGATACGGGGACTAGCTACAATGAGCAGTTCTTC; CDR3 protein: CSVDTGTSYNEQFF
J gene: TRBJ2-3; D gene: NA; V gene: TRBV12-3/TRBV12-4; clone size: NA; CDR3 DNA: TGTGCCAGCAGTACGAGGGGAACTAGCACAGATACGCAGTATTTT; CDR3 protein: CASSTRGTSTDTQYF
J gene: TRBJ2-5; D gene: NA; V gene: TRBV7-9; clone size: few; CDR3 DNA: TGTGCCAGCAGCTTTGTCAGAGCCCAAGAGACCCAGTACTTC; CDR3 protein: CASSFVRAQETQYF
J gene: TRBJ1-2; D gene: NA; V gene: TRBV5-1; clone size: few; CDR3 DNA: TGCGCCAGCAGAGAGTACAGTAACTATGGCTACACCTTC; CDR3 protein: CASREYSNYGYTF
J gene: TRBJ2-7; D gene: TRBD2; V gene: TRBV11-3; clone size: few; CDR3 DNA: TGTGCCAGCAGCCAAGCGGGGTCCTACGAGCAGTACTTC; CDR3 protein: CASSQAGSYEQYF
J gene: TRBJ1-1; D gene: NA; V gene: TRBV13; clone size: few; CDR3 DNA: TGTGCCAGCAGCTTATGGGGGGTCGGGAGGAACACTGAAGCTTTCTTT; CDR3 protein: CASSLWGVGRNTEAFF
J gene: TRBJ1-2; D gene: NA; V gene: TRBV5-1; clone size: NA; CDR3 DNA: TGCGCCAGCAAACAAACAGGCGGCGGCTACACCTTC; CDR3 protein: CASKQTGGGYTF
J gene: TRBJ2-7; D gene: TRBD2; V gene: TRBV10-2; clone size: few; CDR3 DNA: TGCGCCAGCAGTGAGTTGGGGACTAGCGGGGGGCACGAGCAGTACTTC; CDR3 protein: CASSELGTSGGHEQYF
J gene: TRBJ1-5; D gene: NA; V gene: TRBV29-1; clone size: NA; CDR3 DNA: TGCAGCGCCCTCCAGGTGATAGGCCAGCCCCAGCATTTT; CDR3 protein: CSALQVIGQPQHF
J gene: TRBJ1-1; D gene: NA; V gene: TRBV5-1; clone size: NA; CDR3 DNA: TGCGCCAACAGAACTAACAAGAACACTGAAGCTTTCTTT; CDR3 protein: CANRTNKNTEAFF
J gene: TRBJ1-2; D gene: TRBD1; V gene: TRBV3-1; clone size: NA; CDR3 DNA: TGTGCCAGCAGCCCGCAGCTCCGACAGGGTTATGGCTACACCTTC; CDR3 protein: CASSPQLRQGYGYTF
J gene: TRBJ2-3; D gene: TRBD2; V gene: TRBV20-1; clone size: few; CDR3 DNA: TGCTGTGCTAGAGGGGGTGGGACTAGCGGGAGCACAGATACGCAGTATTTT; CDR3 protein: CCARGGGTSGSTDTQYF
J gene: TRBJ2-5; D gene: TRBD2; V gene: TRBV20-1; clone size: many; CDR3 DNA: TGCAGTGCTAGAGGGACTAGCGGGAGGGTACGACCAGAGACCCAGTACTTC; CDR3 protein: CSARGTSGRVRPETQYF
J gene: TRBJ1-1; D gene: NA; V gene: TRBV29-1; clone size: many; CDR3 DNA: TGCAGCGTTGTTTCCAGCCGCAGCCGAGCTTTCTTT; CDR3 protein: CSVVSSRSRAFF
J gene: TRBJ1-2; D gene: NA; V gene: TRBV11-2; clone size: NA; CDR3 DNA: TGTGCCAGCAGCTTAACGGGTGATGGTTTCTATGGCTACACCTTC; CDR3 protein: CASSLTGDGFYGYTF
J gene: TRBJ1-1; D gene: TRBD1; V gene: TRBV5-1; clone size: NA; CDR3 DNA: TGCGCCAGCGGTGTACAGGGGACTGAAGCTTTCTTT; CDR3 protein: CASGVQGTEAFF
J gene: TRBJ2-1; D gene: NA; V gene: TRBV7-9; clone size: NA; CDR3 DNA: TGTGCCGCCGGGGTGGGCTCCTACAATGAGCAGTTCTTC; CDR3 protein: CAAGVGSYNEQFF
J gene: TRBJ2-5; D gene: NA; V gene: TRBV10-3; clone size: NA; CDR3 DNA: TGTGCCATCGCCCTCGCGGAGTTGGAGACCCAGTACTTC; CDR3 protein: CAIALAELETQYF
J gene: TRBJ2-1; D gene: TRBD2; V gene: TRBV7-6; clone size: few; CDR3 DNA: TGTGCCAGCAGCCCAGGACTAGCGGGGGGGGATGAGCAGTTCTTC; CDR3 protein: CASSPGLAGGDEQFF
J gene: TRBJ2-3; D gene: NA; V gene: TRBV7-2; clone size: many; CDR3 DNA: TGTGCCAGCAGTTCGGGACACCCCTCAGATACGCAGTATTTT; CDR3 protein: CASSSGHPSDTQYF
J gene: TRBJ1-2; D gene: TRBD1; V gene: TRBV20-1; clone size: few; CDR3 DNA: TGCAGTGCCGGGACAGGGGGCCTTTCTAACTATGGCTACACCTTC; CDR3 protein: CSAGTGGLSNYGYTF
J gene: TRBJ2-1; D gene: NA; V gene: TRBV3-1; clone size: NA; CDR3 DNA: TGTGCCAGCAGCCTACTGGCTAGGGGTGAGCAGTTCTTC; CDR3 protein: CASSLLARGEQFF
J gene: TRBJ2-3; D gene: TRBD2; V gene: TRBV3-1; clone size: NA; CDR3 DNA: TGTGCCAGCAGCCTCCTAGCGGGAGGAACAACAGATACGCAGTATTTT; CDR3 protein: CASSLLAGGTTDTQYF
J gene: TRBJ1-2; D gene: NA; V gene: TRBV12-3/TRBV12-4; clone size: NA; CDR3 DNA: TGTGCCACCAGAGGCGGGGGCACCTATGGCTACACCTTC; CDR3 protein: CATRGGGTYGYTF
J gene: TRBJ2-1; D gene: NA; V gene: TRBV2; clone size: NA; CDR3 DNA: TGTGTCAGCAGTGAATTTAGGGATGAGCAGTTCTTC; CDR3 protein: CVSSEFRDEQFF
J gene: TRBJ2-7; D gene: TRBD2; V gene: TRBV6-6; clone size: few; CDR3 DNA: TGTGCCAGCACCCCAGGGAGGGGCCACGAGCAGTACTTC; CDR3 protein: CASTPGRGHEQYF
J gene: TRBJ1-1; D gene: NA; V gene: TRBV12-3/TRBV12-4; clone size: NA; CDR3 DNA: TGTGCCAGCAGTTTAGCCGAGGACGCGGTGGCTTTCTTT; CDR3 protein: CASSLAEDAVAFF
J gene: TRBJ1-2; D gene: NA; V gene: TRBV30; clone size: few; CDR3 DNA: TGTGCCTGGAGTCCGGGACACATTAACTATGGCTACACCTTC; CDR3 protein: CAWSPGHINYGYTF
J gene: TRBJ2-3; D gene: NA; V gene: TRBV5-1; clone size: NA; CDR3 DNA: TGCGCCAGCAGCTTGGTAGGCGAAAGGACAGATACGCAGTATTTT; CDR3 protein: CASSLVGERTDTQYF
J gene: TRBJ2-1; D gene: TRBD2; V gene: TRBV5-1; clone size: few; CDR3 DNA: TGCGCCAGCAGGTCCGGGTCGGGGGGGGACTACAATGAGCAGTTCTTC; CDR3 protein: CASRSGSGGDYNEQFF
J gene: TRBJ2-1; D gene: TRBD2; V gene: TRBV20-1; clone size: NA; CDR3 DNA: TGCAGTGCTATGGGGCGGGGGGGCAGTGAGCAGTTCTTC; CDR3 protein: CSAMGRGGSEQFF
J gene: TRBJ2-1; D gene: TRBD2; V gene: TRBV2; clone size: NA; CDR3 DNA: TGTGCCTTTCGGGGGGACTACTACAATGAGCCGTTCTTC; CDR3 protein: CAFRGDYYNEPFF
J gene: TRBJ1-1; D gene: NA; V gene: TRBV6-1; clone size: NA; CDR3 DNA: TGTGCCAGCAGCGAGGGACATCCGCCCACTGAAGCTTTCTTT; CDR3 protein: CASSEGHPPTEAFF
J gene: TRBJ1-1; D gene: NA; V gene: TRBV11-2; clone size: NA; CDR3 DNA: TGTGCCAGCAGCTTGTGGGTGCGAGCACTATTGAACACTGAAGCTTTCTTT; CDR3 protein: CASSLWVRALLNTEAFF
J gene: TRBJ1-2; D gene: TRBD1; V gene: TRBV28; clone size: NA; CDR3 DNA: TGTGCCACCTTACAGGGGGGGTTCTATGGCTACACCTTC; CDR3 protein: CATLQGGFYGYTF
J gene: TRBJ2-5; D gene: TRBD2; V gene: TRBV29-1; clone size: few; CDR3 DNA: TGCAGCGTTGAGAAGACTAGCGGGAGAGGGGAGACCCAGTACTTT; CDR3 protein: CSVEKTSGRGETQYF
J gene: TRBJ2-2; D gene: NA; V gene: TRBV12-3/TRBV12-4; clone size: NA; CDR3 DNA: TGTGCCAGCAGTCCTCGAAATCGGAACACCGGGGAGCTGTTTTTT; CDR3 protein: CASSPRNRNTGELFF
J gene: TRBJ2-7; D gene: NA; V gene: TRBV12-3/TRBV12-4; clone size: many; CDR3 DNA: TGTGCCAGCAGTTTAGTGGGGCCGCAATACGAGCAGTACTTC; CDR3 protein: CASSLVGPQYEQYF
J gene: TRBJ1-1; D gene: NA; V gene: TRBV7-9; clone size: NA; CDR3 DNA: TGTGCCAGCAGCTTCTGGGGAGGGTTGAAACCTGAAGCTTTCTTT; CDR3 protein: CASSFWGGLKPEAFF
J gene: TRBJ2-5; D gene: TRBD2; V gene: TRBV28; clone size: few; CDR3 DNA: TGTGCCAGCAGCCACCTAGGACTAGCGGGAGGACAAGAGACCCAGTACTTC; CDR3 protein: CASSHLGLAGGQETQYF